This T cell receptor (beta chain) was sequenced in a study of blood T cell repertoires in COVID-19. The data were produced by immunoSEQ multiplex PCR, yet TCRdb's version contains in-frame clones alone and is incomplete. The sample has fewer than 400,000 clones, 83% seen once; the top ten hold roughly 3%. J was trimmed by 7 bases and V by 4 bases; bases with no gene match: 5. Germline V CDR1 and CDR2: LGHDT, YNNKEL (reference sequence). The CDR3 covers 14 residues. The sequencing sample was made of peripheral blood. The origin of this receptor is a man aged 25-45 years with active or convalescent COVID-19. The V and J genes are TRBV3-1 (or the pseudogene TRBV3-2) and TRBJ2-1; TRBD1 matches 9 bases. The CDR3 here is CASSLSDRGNEQFF. The CDR3 DNA reads TGTGCCAGCAGCCTCTCGGACAGGGGTAATGAGCAGTTCTTC.